The entry below describes one TCR beta chain. Antigen unknown. This specimen belongs to a study of CD8+ T cells in alopecia areata. Whole-study findings and limits: Scalp and blood retained many expanded lesional clones during tofacitinib.

Germline V CDR1 and CDR2: SEHNR, FQNEAQ (reference sequence). The CDR3 is made up of 18 amino acids. V was clipped by 1 base and J by 3 bases, with 19 bases between them. The treatment here: oral pan-JAK inhibitor, 5-10 mg twice daily. PBMCs served as the source from which CD4+ and CD8+ T cells were sorted. After isolation, RNA underwent reverse transcription to generate cDNA as the sequencing template. Only in-frame clones appear in the TCRdb table, and some are missing; sequencing was by immunoSEQ multiplex PCR. The sample carries over 80,000 clones, 44% recorded once. The origin of this receptor is a human donor with alopecia areata. The chain combines TRBV7-9 with TRBJ2-4; possibly TRBD2 for D (6 bases). Sequences were derived from CD8+ T cells sorted from blood, sampled at week 24, from a patient treated with tofacitinib. For the CDR3, the DNA is TGTGCCAGCAGCTTAGTTAAGGAGACTAGAGAGGTCAAAAACATTCAGTACTTC. Its translation is CASSLVKETREVKNIQYF.